This entry features one TCR beta chain sequence. Its antigen is unidentified. The study ran its PCR with 60 Vbeta and 13 Jbeta primers. Measured with immunoSEQ multiplex PCR; TCRdb has only the in-frame clones, and not every one. The sample lists 130,000 or so clones; 70% to 85% were seen once. Donors were ostensibly healthy at sampling, although undocumented immune exposures were probable. This sample is part of a study of cytomegalovirus exposure and HLA in healthy donors. General study points: It was only CMV serostatus that was available as immune exposure information. In a later analysis, TCR beta V- and J-gene trimming was associated with a missense DCLRE1C variant.

Trimming took 5 bases from V and 9 from J, leaving 9 bases between them. Germline V gives CDR1 SGHNT, CDR2 YYREEE (reference sequence). The CDR3 runs to 11 residues. The sample comprised PBMCs. The chain recombines TRBV5-4 with TRBJ2-1; D is perhaps TRBD2 (5 bases). The clonotype comes from a woman younger than 30 in good health and CMV-seropositive. The CDR3 DNA is TGTGCCAGCAGTCTTGGACTTGAGCAGTTCTTC. Translated, it gives CASSLGLEQFF.